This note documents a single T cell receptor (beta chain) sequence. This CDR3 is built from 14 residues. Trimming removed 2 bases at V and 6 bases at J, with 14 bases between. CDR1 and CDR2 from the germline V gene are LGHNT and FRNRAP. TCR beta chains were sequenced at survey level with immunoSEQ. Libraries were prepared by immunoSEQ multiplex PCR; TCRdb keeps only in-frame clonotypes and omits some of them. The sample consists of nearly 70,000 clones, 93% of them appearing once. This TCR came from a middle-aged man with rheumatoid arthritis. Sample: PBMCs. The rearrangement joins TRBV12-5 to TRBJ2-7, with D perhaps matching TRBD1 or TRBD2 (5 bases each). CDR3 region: CASGLSGGWSEQYF. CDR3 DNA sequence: TGTGCTAGTGGTTTGAGTGGGGGATGGAGCGAGCAGTACTTC.